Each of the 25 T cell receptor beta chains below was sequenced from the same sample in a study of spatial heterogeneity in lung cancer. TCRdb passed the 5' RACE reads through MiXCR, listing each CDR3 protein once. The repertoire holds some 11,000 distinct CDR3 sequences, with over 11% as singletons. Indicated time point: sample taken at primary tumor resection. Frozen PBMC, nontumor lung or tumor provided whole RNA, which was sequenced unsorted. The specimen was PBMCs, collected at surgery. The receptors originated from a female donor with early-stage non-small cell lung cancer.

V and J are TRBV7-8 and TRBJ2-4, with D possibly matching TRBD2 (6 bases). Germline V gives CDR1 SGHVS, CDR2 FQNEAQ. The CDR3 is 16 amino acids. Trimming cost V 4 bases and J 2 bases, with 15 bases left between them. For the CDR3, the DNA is TGTGCCAGCAGCTCGAGGACTGGAGGGCCCAAAAACATTCAGTACTTC. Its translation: CASSSRTGGPKNIQYF. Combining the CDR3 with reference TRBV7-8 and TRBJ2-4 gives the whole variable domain GAGVSQSPRYKVAKRGQDVALRCDPISGHVSLFWYQQALGQGPEFLTYFQNEAQLDKSGLPSDRFFAERPEGSVSTLKIQRTQQEDSAVYLCASSSRTGGPKNIQYFGAGTRLSVL.

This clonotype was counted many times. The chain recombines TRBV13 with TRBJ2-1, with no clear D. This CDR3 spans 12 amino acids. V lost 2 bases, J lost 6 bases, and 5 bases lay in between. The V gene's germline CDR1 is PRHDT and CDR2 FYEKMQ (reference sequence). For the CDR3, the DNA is TGTGCCAGCAGCTTAACCGTCAATGAGCAGTTCTTC. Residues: CASSLTVNEQFF.

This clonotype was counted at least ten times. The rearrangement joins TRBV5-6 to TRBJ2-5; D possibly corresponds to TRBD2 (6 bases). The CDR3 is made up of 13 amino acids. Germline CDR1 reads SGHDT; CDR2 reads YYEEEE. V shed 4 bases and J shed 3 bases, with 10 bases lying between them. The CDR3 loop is CASSLVAEETQYF. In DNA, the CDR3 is TGTGCCAGCAGCCTAGTAGCGGAAGAGACCCAGTACTTC.

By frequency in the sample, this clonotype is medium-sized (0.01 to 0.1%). CDR3 protein: CASTRDRARSQPQHF. DNA of the CDR3: TGTGCCAGCACCCGGGACAGGGCCCGGAGTCAGCCCCAGCATTTT. The rearrangement links TRBV2 to TRBJ1-5; TRBD1 agrees at 9 bases. The CDR3 has 15 residues. Germline assignment: CDR1 SNHLY and CDR2 FYNNEI. V lost 7 bases and J lost 6; bases outside the gene matches: 10.

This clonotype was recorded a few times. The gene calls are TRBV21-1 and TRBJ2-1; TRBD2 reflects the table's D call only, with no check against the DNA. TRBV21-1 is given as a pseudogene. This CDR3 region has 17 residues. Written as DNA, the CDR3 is TGTGCCAGCAGCAAACGGGCCTCCCCGGCTGGGTACAATGAGCAGTTCTTC. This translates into CASSKRASPAGYNEQFF.

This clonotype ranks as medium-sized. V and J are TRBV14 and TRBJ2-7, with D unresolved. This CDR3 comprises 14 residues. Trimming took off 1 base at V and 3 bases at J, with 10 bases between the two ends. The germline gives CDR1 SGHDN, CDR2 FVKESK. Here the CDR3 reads CASSQVPGYYEQYF. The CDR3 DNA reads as TGTGCCAGCAGCCAAGTTCCAGGATACTACGAGCAGTACTTC.

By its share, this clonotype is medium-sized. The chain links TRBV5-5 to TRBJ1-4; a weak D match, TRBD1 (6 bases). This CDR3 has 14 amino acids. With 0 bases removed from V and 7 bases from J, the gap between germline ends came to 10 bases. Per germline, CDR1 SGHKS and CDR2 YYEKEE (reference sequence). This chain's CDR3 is CASSLGGGTEKLFF. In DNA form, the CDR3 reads TGTGCCAGCAGCTTGGGAGGGGGTACTGAAAAACTGTTTTTT.

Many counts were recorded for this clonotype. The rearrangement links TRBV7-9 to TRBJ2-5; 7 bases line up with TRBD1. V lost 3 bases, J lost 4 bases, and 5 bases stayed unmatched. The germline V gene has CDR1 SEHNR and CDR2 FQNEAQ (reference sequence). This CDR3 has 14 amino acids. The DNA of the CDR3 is TGTGCCAGCAGCTTCAGGGGGATCGGAGAGACCCAGTACTTC. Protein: CASSFRGIGETQYF.

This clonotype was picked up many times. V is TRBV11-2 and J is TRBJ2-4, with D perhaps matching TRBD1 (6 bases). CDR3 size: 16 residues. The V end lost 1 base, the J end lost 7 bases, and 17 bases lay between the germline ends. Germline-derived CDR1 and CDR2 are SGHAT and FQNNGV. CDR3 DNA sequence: TGTGCCAGCAGCTTAGTTTTAGGGGGATTGACGAACATTCAGTACTTC. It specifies CASSLVLGGLTNIQYF.

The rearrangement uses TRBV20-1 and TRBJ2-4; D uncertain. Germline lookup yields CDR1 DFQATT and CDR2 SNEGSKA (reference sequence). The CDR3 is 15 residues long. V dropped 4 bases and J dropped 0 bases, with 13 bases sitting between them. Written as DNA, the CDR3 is TGCAGTGCTAATACAGCGACCATAGCCAAAAACATTCAGTACTTC. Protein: CSANTATIAKNIQYF.

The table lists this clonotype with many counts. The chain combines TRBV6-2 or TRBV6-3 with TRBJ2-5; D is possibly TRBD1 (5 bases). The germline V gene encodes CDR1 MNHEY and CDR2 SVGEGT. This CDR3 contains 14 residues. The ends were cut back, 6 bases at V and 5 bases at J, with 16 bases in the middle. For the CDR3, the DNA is TGTGCCAGCAGCTGGCCCAGGGTCCGGGAGACCCAGTACTTC. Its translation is CASSWPRVRETQYF.

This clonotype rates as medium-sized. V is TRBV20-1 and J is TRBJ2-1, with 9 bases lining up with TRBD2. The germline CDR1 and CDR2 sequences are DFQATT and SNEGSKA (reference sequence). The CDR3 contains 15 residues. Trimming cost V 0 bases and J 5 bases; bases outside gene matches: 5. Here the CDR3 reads CSARDQRGADNEQFF. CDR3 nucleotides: TGCAGTGCTAGAGACCAGCGGGGGGCGGACAATGAGCAGTTCTTC.

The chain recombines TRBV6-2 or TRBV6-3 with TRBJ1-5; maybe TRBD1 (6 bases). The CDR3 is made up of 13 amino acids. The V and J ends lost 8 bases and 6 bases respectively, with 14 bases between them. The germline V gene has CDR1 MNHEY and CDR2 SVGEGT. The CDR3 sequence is CASGYRARQPQHF. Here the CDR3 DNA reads TGTGCCAGCGGGTACAGGGCACGTCAGCCCCAGCATTTT.

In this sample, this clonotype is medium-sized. The CDR3 protein is CASRPTSGTDTQYF. In nucleotides, the CDR3 is TGTGCCAGCAGACCGACTAGCGGCACAGATACGCAGTATTTT. The chain couples TRBV6-6 to TRBJ2-3, with TRBD2 matching 8 bases. CDR1 MNHNY and CDR2 SVGAGI come from the germline V gene (reference sequence). V lost 6 bases, J lost 1 base, and 3 bases stayed unmatched. CDR3 length: 14 residues.

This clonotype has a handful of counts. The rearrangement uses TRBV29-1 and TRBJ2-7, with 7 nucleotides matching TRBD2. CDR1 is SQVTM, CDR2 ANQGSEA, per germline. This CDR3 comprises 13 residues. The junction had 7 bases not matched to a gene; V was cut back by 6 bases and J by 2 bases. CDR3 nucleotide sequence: TGCAGCGTCGGGGAGGGAGGGACCTACGAGCAGTACTTC. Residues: CSVGEGGTYEQYF.

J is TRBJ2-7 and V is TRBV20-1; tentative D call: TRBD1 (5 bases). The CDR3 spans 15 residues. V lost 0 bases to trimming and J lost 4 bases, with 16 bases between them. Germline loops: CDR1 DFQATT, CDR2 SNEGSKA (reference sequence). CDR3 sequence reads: CSAREGKGWDYEQYF. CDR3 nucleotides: TGCAGTGCTAGAGAAGGGAAGGGGTGGGATTACGAGCAGTACTTC.

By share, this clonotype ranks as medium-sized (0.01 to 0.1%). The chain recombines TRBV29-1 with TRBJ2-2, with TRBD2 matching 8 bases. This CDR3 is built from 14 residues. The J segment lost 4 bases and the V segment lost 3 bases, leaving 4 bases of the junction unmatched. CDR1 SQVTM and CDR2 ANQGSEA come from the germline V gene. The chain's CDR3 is CSVDSGRPTGELFF. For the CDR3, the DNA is TGCAGCGTTGACAGCGGGAGACCCACCGGGGAGCTGTTTTTT.

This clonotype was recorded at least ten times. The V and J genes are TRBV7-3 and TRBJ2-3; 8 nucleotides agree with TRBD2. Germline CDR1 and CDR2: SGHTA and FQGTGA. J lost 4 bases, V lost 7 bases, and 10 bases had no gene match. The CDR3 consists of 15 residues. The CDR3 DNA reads TGTGCCAGCACCCTGTCGGCGGGAGGCCCAGATACGCAGTATTTT. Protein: CASTLSAGGPDTQYF.

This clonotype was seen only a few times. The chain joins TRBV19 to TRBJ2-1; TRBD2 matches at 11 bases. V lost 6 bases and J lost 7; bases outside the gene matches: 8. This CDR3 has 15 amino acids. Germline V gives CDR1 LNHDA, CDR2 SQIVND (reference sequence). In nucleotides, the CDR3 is TGTGCCAGTAGGGAGCTAGCGGGGGGCCGAAATGAGCAGTTCTTC. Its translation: CASRELAGGRNEQFF. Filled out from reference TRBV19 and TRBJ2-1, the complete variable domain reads DGGITQSPKYLFRKEGQNVTLSCEQNLNHDAMYWYRQDPGQGLRLIYYSQIVNDFQKGDIAEGYSVSREKKESFPLTVTSAQKNPTAFYLCASRELAGGRNEQFFGPGTRLTVL.

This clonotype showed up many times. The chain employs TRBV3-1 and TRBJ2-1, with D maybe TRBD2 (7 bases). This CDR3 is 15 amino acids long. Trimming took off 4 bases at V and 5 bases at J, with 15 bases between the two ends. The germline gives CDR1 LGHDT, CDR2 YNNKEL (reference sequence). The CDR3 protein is CASSRGLGGNNEQFF. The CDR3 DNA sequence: TGTGCCAGCAGCCGCGGACTAGGGGGTAACAATGAGCAGTTCTTC.

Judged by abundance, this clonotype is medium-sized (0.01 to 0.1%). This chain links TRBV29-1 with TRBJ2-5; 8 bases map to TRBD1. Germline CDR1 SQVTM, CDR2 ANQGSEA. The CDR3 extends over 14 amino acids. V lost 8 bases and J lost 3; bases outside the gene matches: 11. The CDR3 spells CSSPGQGAEETQYF. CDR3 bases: TGCAGCAGCCCGGGCCAGGGGGCGGAAGAGACCCAGTACTTC.

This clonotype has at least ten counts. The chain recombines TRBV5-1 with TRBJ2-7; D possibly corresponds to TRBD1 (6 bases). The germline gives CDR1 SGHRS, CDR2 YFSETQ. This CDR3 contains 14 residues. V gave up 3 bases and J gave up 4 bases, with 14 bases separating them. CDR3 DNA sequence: TGCGCCAGCAGCTGGGACACGGGCAGTTACGAGCAGTACTTC. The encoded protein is CASSWDTGSYEQYF.

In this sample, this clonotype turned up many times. The DNA of the CDR3 is TGTGCCAGCAGTGAGTTCGGTCTTTTTAAGGAGCAGTACTTC. Its translation: CASSEFGLFKEQYF. The chain has TRBV2 and TRBJ2-7; D gene uncertain. V gave up 3 bases and J gave up 7 bases, with 16 bases separating them. This CDR3 spans 14 amino acids. Germline V gene data show CDR1 as SNHLY and CDR2 as FYNNEI.

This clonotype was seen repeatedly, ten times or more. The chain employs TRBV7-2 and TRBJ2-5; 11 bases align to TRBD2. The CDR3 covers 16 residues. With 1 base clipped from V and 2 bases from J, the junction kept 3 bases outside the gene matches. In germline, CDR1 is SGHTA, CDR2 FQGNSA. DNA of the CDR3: TGTGCCAGCAGCTTAGTAGTAGCGGGGGGGCAAGAGACCCAGTACTTC. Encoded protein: CASSLVVAGGQETQYF.

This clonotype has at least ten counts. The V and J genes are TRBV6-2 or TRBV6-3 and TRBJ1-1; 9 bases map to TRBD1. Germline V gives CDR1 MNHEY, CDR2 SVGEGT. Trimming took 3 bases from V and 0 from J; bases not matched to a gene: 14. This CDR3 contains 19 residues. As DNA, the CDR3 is TGTGCCAGCAGTTATCTGACAGGGGGGAGTCGGGCCATGAACACTGAAGCTTTCTTT. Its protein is CASSYLTGGSRAMNTEAFF.